This T cell receptor beta chain was captured by sequencing in a study of tumor-infiltrating lymphocytes in primary liver carcinoma. Study results and caveats: When set against blood, tumors had a significantly higher top-250-clone fraction (p = 0.039).

In the case of this clonotype: Antigen: not known. Germline and junction disagree at one end, which may indicate a read error.

This CDR3 spans 16 amino acids. Scientists recovered RNA and DNA together from roughly 21-30 mg of unsorted bulk tissue. Constant-region priming of about 0.5 ug total RNA yielded TCR beta cDNA. TCR beta libraries came from three nested multiplex PCR rounds using slightly modified ARM-PCR. PCR rounds one and two used TRBV1-TRBV30 forward primers with a C-beta reverse primer for roughly 9 cycles each. A single record per CDR3 protein comes from TCRdb applying MiXCR to the multiplex PCR reads. The sample records some 87,000 distinct CDR3 sequences, about 73% being singletons. The chain uses TRBV12-3 or TRBV12-4 and TRBJ2-5, with D possibly called TRBD1 or TRBD2 (6 bases each). The sequence was collected from a man aged 35-49 years with primary liver carcinoma and hepatitis B virus infection. Specimen: tumor-adjacent normal liver tissue. CDR3 nucleotide sequence: TGTGCCAGTAGTTTTCGACTAGGGGGATACCAAGAGACCCAGTACTTC. It codes for CASSFRLGGYQETQYF.